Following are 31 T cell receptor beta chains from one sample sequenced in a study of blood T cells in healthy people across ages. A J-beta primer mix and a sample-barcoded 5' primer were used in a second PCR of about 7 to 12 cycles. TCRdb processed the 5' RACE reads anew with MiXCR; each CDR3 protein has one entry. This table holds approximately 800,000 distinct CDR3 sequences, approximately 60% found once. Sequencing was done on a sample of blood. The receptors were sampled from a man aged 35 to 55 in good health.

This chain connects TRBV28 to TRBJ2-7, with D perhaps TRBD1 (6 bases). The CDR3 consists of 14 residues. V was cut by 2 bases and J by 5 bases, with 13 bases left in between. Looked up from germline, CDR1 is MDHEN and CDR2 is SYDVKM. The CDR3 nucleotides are TGTGCCAGCAGTTTAGGGGGCAGGTTCGACGAGCAGTACTTC. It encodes CASSLGGRFDEQYF. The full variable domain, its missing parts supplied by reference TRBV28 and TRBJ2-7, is DVKVTQSSRYLVKRTGEKVFLECVQDMDHENMFWYRQDPGLGLRLIYFSYDVKMKEKGDIPEGYSVSREKKERFSLILESASTNQTSMYLCASSLGGRFDEQYFGPGTRLTVT.

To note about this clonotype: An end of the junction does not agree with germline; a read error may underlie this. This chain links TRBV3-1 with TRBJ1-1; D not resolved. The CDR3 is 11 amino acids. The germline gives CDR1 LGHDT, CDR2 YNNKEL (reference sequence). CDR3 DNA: TGTGCCGGCAGCCAAGGCACTGAAGCTTTCTTT. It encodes CAGSQGTEAFF.

CDR3 in DNA: TGTGCCAGCAGTCCAAGAATAGACAGTCGTAATTCACCCCTCCACTTT. Amino acid sequence: CASSPRIDSRNSPLHF. This chain joins TRBV13 and TRBJ1-6; the D gene is possibly TRBD1 (5 bases). CDR3 size: 16 residues. Germline V lookup: CDR1 PRHDT, CDR2 FYEKMQ (reference sequence). The germline V and J ends were trimmed by 6 bases and 6 bases, with 18 bases remaining between them. Using reference TRBV13 and TRBJ1-6 for the parts outside the CDR3, the full variable domain is AAGVIQSPRHLIKEKRETATLKCYPIPRHDTVYWYQQGPGQDPQFLISFYEKMQSDKGSIPDRFSAQQFSDYHSELNMSSLELGDSALYFCASSPRIDSRNSPLHFGNGTRLTVT.

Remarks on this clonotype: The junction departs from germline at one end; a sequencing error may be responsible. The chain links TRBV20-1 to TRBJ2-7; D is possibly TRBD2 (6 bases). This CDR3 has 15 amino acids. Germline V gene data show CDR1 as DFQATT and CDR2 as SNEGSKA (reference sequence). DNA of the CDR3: TGCAGTGCTAGTGGAGGGCCTGGGAGCTCCTACGAGCAGTACTTT. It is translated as CSASGGPGSSYEQYF.

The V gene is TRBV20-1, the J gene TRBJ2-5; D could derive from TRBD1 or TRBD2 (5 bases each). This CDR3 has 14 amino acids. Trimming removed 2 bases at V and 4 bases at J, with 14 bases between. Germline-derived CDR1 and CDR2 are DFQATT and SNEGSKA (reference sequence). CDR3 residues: CSARRPGTLETQYF. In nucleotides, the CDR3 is TGCAGTGCTAGACGGCCGGGGACCCTAGAGACCCAGTACTTC.

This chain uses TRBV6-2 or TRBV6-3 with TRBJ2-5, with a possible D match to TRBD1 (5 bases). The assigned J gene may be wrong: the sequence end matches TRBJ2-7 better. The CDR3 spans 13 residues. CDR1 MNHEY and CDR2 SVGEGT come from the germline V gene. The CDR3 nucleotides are TGTGCCAGCAGTGGTGGTTGGGGCATCGAGCAGTACTTC. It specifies CASSGGWGIEQYF.

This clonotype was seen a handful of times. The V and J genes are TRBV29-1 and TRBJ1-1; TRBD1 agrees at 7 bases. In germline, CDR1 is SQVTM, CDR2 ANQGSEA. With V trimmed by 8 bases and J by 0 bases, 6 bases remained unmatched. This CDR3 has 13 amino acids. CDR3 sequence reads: CSTRTGMNTEAFF. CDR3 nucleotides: TGCAGCACCCGGACAGGTATGAACACTGAAGCTTTCTTT.

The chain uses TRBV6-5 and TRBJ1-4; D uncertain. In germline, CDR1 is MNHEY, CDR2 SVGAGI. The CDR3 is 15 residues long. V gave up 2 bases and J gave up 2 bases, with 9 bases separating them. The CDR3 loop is CASSYRQATNEKLFF. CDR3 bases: TGTGCCAGCAGTTACCGCCAGGCGACTAATGAAAAACTGTTTTTT.

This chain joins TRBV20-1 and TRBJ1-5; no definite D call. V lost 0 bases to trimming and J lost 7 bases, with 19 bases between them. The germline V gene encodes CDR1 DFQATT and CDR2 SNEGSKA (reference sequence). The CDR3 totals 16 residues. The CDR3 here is CSARDQSSIGRQPQHF. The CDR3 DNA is TGCAGTGCTAGAGATCAATCTTCAATAGGGCGGCAGCCCCAGCATTTT.

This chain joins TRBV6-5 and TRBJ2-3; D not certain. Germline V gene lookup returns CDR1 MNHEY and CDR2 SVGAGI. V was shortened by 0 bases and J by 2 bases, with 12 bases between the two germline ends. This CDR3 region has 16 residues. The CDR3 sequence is CASSYSKATNTDTQYF. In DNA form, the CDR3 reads TGTGCCAGCAGTTACTCGAAAGCGACAAACACAGATACGCAGTATTTT.

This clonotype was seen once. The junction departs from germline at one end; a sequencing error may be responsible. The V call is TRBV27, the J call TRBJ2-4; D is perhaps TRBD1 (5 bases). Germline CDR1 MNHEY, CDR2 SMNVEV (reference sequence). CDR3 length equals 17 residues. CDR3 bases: TGTGCCTGCAGTTTTGACTCTCCGTGGGGCAGCAAAAACATTCAGTACTTC. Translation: CACSFDSPWGSKNIQYF.

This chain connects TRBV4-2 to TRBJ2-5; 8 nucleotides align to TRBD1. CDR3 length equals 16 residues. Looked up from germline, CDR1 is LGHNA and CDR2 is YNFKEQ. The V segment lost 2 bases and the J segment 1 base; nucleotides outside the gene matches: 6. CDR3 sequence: CASSQQTGAGQETQYF. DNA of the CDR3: TGTGCCAGCAGCCAACAGACAGGGGCAGGCCAAGAGACCCAGTACTTC.

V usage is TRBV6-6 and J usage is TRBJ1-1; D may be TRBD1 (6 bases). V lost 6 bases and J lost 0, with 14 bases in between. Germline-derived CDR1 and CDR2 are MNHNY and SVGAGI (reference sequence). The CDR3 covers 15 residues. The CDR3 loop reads CASSLGGPLNTEAFF. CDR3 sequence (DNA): TGTGCCAGCAGCCTAGGGGGGCCCCTGAACACTGAAGCTTTCTTT.

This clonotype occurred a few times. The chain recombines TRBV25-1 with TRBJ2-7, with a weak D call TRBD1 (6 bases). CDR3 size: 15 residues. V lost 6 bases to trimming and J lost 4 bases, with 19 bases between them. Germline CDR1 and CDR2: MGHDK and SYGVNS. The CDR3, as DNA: TGTGCCAGCAGGGGAACCCGGGACAAAGGGTACGAGCAGTACTTC. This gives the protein CASRGTRDKGYEQYF.

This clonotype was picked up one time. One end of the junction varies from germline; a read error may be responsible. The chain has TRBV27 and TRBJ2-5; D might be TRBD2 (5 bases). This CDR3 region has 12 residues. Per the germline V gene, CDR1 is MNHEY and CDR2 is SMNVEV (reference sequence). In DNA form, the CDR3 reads TGTGCCAGCAGGTTATTGGGGAGTGAGCAGTACTTC. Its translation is CASRLLGSEQYF.

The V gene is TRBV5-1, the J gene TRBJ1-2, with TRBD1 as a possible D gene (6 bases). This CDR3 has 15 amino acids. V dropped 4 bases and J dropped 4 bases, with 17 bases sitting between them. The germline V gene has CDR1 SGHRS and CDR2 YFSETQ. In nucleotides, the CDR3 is TGCGCCAGCAGCGTTGGTTGGGACAAAAGCTATGGCTACACCTTC. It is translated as CASSVGWDKSYGYTF.

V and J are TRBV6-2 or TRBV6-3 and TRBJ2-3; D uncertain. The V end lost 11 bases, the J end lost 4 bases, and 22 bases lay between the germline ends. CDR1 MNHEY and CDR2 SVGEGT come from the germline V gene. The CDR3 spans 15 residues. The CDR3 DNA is TGTGCCCTCCGGCGATTGGGAAGGTCGGCAGATACGCAGTATTTT. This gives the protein CALRRLGRSADTQYF.

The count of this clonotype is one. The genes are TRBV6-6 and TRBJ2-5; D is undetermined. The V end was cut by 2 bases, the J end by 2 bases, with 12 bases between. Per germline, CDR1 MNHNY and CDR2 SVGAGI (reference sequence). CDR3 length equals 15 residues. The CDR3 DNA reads TGTGCCAGCAGTTACCGCCCGGCTGGACAAGAGACCCAGTACTTC. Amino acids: CASSYRPAGQETQYF.

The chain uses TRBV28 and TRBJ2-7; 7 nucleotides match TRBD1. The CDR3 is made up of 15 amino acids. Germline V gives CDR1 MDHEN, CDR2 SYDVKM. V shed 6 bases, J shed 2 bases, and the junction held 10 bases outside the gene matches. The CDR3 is CASRPPTGITYEQYF. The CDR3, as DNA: TGTGCCAGCAGGCCACCGACAGGGATTACCTACGAGCAGTACTTC.

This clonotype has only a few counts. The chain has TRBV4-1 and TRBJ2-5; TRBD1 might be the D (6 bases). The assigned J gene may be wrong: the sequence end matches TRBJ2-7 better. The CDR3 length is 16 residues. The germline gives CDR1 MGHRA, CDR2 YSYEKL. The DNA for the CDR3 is TGCGCCAGCAGCCGAACGACAGGCCCTCTCCCCTACGAGCAGTACTTC. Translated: CASSRTTGPLPYEQYF.

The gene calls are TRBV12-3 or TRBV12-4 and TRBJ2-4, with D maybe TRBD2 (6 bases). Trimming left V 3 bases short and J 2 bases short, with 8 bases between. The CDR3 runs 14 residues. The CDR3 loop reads CASSFGGTKNIQYF. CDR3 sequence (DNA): TGTGCCAGCAGTTTCGGGGGAACCAAAAACATTCAGTACTTC.

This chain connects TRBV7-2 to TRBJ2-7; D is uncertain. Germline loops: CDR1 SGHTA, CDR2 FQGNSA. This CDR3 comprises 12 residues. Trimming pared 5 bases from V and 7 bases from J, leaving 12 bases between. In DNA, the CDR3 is TGTGCCAGCAGCCCAGCAACAAATGAGCAGTACTTC. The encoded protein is CASSPATNEQYF.

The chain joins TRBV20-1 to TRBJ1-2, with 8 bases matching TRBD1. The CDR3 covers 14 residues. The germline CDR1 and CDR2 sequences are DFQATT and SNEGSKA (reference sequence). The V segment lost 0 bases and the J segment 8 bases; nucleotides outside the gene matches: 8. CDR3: CSARDGQGFGGYTF. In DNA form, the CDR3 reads TGCAGTGCTAGAGATGGACAGGGCTTTGGGGGCTACACCTTC.

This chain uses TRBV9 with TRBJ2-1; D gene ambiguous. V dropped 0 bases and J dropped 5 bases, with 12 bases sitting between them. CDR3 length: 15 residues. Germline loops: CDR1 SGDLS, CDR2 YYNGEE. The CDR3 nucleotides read TGTGCCAGCAGCGTAGCTGGGCAGATGGACAATGAGCAGTTCTTC. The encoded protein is CASSVAGQMDNEQFF.

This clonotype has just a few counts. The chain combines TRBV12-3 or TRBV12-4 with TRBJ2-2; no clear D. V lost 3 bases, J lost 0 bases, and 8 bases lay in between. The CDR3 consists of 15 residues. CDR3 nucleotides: TGTGCCAGCAGTTTTGGTGTCGCGAACACCGGGGAGCTGTTTTTT. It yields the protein CASSFGVANTGELFF.

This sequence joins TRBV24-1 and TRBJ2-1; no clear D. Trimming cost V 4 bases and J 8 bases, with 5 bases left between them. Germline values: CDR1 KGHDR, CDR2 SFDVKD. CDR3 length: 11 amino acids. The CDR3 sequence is CATSENYEQFF. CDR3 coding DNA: TGTGCCACCAGTGAGAATTATGAGCAGTTCTTC.

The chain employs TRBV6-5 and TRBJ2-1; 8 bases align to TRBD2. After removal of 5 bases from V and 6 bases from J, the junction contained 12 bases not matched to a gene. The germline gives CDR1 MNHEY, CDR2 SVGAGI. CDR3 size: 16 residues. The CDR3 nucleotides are TGTGCCAGCAGTCCGGCCGGGACTAGGTATCCCAATGAGCAGTTCTTC. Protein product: CASSPAGTRYPNEQFF.

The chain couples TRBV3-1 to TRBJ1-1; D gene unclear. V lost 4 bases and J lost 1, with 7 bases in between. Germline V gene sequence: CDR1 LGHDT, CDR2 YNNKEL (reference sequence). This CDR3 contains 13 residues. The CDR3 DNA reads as TGTGCCAGCAGCCGCATGGGGAACACTGAAGCTTTCTTT. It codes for CASSRMGNTEAFF.

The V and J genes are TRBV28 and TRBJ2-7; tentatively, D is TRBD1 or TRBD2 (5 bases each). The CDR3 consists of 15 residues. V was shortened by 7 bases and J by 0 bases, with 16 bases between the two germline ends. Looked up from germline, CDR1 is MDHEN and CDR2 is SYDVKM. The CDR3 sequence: CASTRSGLSSYEQYF. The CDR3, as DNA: TGTGCCAGCACTCGGTCGGGGCTAAGCTCCTACGAGCAGTACTTC.

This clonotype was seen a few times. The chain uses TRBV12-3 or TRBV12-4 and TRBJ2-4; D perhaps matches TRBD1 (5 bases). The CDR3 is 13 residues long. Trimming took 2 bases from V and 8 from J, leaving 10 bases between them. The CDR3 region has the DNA TGTGCCAGCAGTTTATTCCAGGGCGACATTCAGTACTTC. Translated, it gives CASSLFQGDIQYF.

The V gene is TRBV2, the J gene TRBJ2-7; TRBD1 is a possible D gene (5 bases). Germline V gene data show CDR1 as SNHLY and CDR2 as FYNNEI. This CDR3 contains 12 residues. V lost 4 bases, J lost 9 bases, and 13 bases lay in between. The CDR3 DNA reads TGTGCCAGCAGTGGACAGTTGGGTTGGCAGTACTTC. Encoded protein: CASSGQLGWQYF.